The 2 T cell receptor beta chains presented below share a single source sample, sequenced in a study of control samples from healthy donors and cancer patients. Here immunoSEQ multiplex PCR was the method, and the copy in TCRdb shows in-frame clones only, minus some. The table includes under 450,000 clones, approximately 90% detected once. The sample consisted of PBMCs. The receptors derive from a man aged 35 to 55 with head and neck cancer.

V is TRBV3-1 (or the pseudogene TRBV3-2) and J is TRBJ2-1, with 9 bases lining up with TRBD2. Germline CDR1 is LGHDT and CDR2 is YNNKEL (reference sequence). This CDR3 is built from 20 residues. V was clipped by 1 base and J by 5 bases; unmatched bases: 18. Here the CDR3 DNA reads TGTGCCAGCAGCCAAGGCCCTCTTTGGGGATGGACTAGCGAAGACAATGAGCAGTTCTTC. Its protein is CASSQGPLWGWTSEDNEQFF.

This clone was seen only a few times. V usage is TRBV19 and J usage is TRBJ1-5; TRBD1 matches at 9 bases. CDR1 is LNHDA, CDR2 SQIVND, per germline (reference sequence). The CDR3 is made up of 17 amino acids. With 2 bases clipped from V and 0 bases from J, the junction kept 5 bases outside the gene matches. The CDR3 DNA is TGTGCCAGTAGTATAAGGGACAGGGAACTTAGCAATCAGCCCCAGCATTTT. This encodes CASSIRDRELSNQPQHF.